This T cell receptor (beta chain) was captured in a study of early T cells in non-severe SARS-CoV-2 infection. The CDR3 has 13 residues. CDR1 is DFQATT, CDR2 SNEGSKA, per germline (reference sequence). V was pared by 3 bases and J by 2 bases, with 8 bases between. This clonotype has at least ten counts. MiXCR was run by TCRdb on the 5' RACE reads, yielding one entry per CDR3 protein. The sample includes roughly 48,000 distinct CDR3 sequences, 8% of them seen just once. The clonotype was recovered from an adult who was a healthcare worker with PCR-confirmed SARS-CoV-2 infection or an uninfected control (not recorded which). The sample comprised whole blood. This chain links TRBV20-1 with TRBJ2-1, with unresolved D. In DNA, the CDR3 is TGCAGTGCTAGTAGGCAGACCTACAATGAGCAGTTCTTC. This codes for CSASRQTYNEQFF.